Detailed here is one T cell receptor (beta chain). Its antigen is undetermined. The assay was immunoSEQ multiplex PCR, and TCRdb's table has in-frame clones only and misses some. The sample lists 86,000 or so clones; approximately 90% were seen once. This CDR3 has 13 residues. Trimming removed 5 bases at V and 1 base at J, with 9 bases between. CDR1 and CDR2 (germline): MNHNS, SASEGT. This entry belongs to a study of graft-versus-host responses after intestinal transplantation. Overall study: Each patient got anti-thymocyte globulin induction, then tacrolimus and steroids for roughly 3 years. Study observations and caveats: Detected in recipient marrow were GvH clones, some of which were first observed in ileum or blood.

The material was unstimulated CD8+ T cells sorted from spleen or lymph node cells, obtained before intestinal transplant. The TCR was taken from a human donor who received an intestinal transplant. The rearrangement joins TRBV6-1 to TRBJ2-7, with D perhaps matching TRBD2 (6 bases). The CDR3 reads CASSWDWSYEQYF. In nucleotides, the CDR3 is TGTGCCAGCAGTTGGGACTGGTCCTACGAGCAGTACTTC.